These 24 T cell receptor beta chains share one sample of origin, sequenced in a study of blood T cells in healthy people across ages. The use of a sample-barcoded 5' primer and a J-beta primer mix characterized a second PCR of 7 to 11 cycles. TCRdb reprocessed the 5' RACE reads with MiXCR, giving one entry per CDR3 protein. The sample includes around 1,900,000 distinct CDR3 sequences, 35% to 50% of them seen just once. Sequenced material: blood. Receptor source: a human donor in good health.

With respect to this clonotype: One end of the junction fails to match germline, which may point to a read error. The genes are TRBV24-1 and TRBJ1-2; 7 positions match TRBD1. The V gene's germline CDR1 is KGHDR and CDR2 SFDVKD. The CDR3 length is 14 residues. The CDR3 here is CATSDSGQSYDYTF. The DNA of the CDR3 is TGTGCCACCAGTGACTCGGGACAGAGCTATGACTACACCTTC.

To note about this clonotype: At one boundary the junction diverges from the germline segment, which might be a read error. This sequence joins TRBV4-1 and TRBJ2-5; 7 positions match TRBD1. The CDR3 runs to 15 residues. Germline CDR1 and CDR2: MGHRA and YSYEKL. The CDR3 protein is CASSSKQGYQETQDF. The DNA for the CDR3 is TGCGCCAGCAGCTCAAAACAGGGGTACCAAGAGACCCAGGACTTC.

This clonotype has just a few counts. The CDR3 nucleotides are TGTGCCAGCAGTTTTGCCGGTGTAAAAAACATTCAGTACTTC. It yields the protein CASSFAGVKNIQYF. This chain uses TRBV12-3 or TRBV12-4 with TRBJ2-4, with D uncertain. CDR3 length: 14 residues. V dropped 3 bases and J dropped 4 bases, with 10 bases sitting between them.

The CDR3 region is CSVAAKSNYEQYF. In nucleotides, the CDR3 is TGCAGCGTTGCAGCCAAATCGAACTACGAGCAGTACTTC. The chain links TRBV29-1 to TRBJ2-7; D is uncertain. In germline, CDR1 is SQVTM, CDR2 ANQGSEA. The CDR3 loop spans 13 amino acids. With 4 bases removed from V and 3 bases from J, the gap between germline ends came to 13 bases.

This clonotype turned up a few times. The gene calls are TRBV2 and TRBJ2-7; 7 bases line up with TRBD1. This CDR3 has 13 residues. CDR1 is SNHLY and CDR2 is FYNNEI in the germline V gene. Germline trimming cut 8 bases from V and 4 bases from J; bases unmatched to any gene: 8. Here the CDR3 reads CASYRGGVYEQYF. The CDR3 DNA sequence: TGTGCCAGCTATCGAGGGGGCGTATACGAGCAGTACTTC.

V and J are TRBV9 and TRBJ1-5; D gene uncertain. The germline V and J ends were trimmed by 0 bases and 1 base, with 8 bases remaining between them. CDR3 length equals 15 residues. In germline, CDR1 is SGDLS, CDR2 YYNGEE. The CDR3 is CASSVGVGSNQPQHF. The CDR3 nucleotides read TGTGCCAGCAGCGTAGGGGTAGGGAGCAATCAGCCCCAGCATTTT.

Only a few counts were recorded for this clonotype. The chain recombines TRBV9 with TRBJ2-4, with a possible D match to TRBD1 (5 bases). The DNA end is a closer match to TRBJ2-7, so the J assignment may be wrong. The CDR3 contains 15 residues. Germline loops: CDR1 SGDLS, CDR2 YYNGEE. The CDR3 sequence: CASSEDGVRGNEQYF. In DNA, the CDR3 is TGTGCCAGCAGTGAGGACGGTGTAAGGGGAAACGAGCAGTACTTC.

Note on this clonotype: The junction does not match germline at one end; this may be a read error. The CDR3 DNA follows: TGTGCCAGCAGTGCCCCGACAGAGAACTATGGCTGCACCTTC. Protein sequence: CASSAPTENYGCTF. The chain links TRBV6-6 to TRBJ1-2, with TRBD1 as a possible D gene (5 bases). Looked up from germline, CDR1 is MNHNY and CDR2 is SVGAGI (reference sequence). The length of the CDR3 is 14 residues.

This sequence joins TRBV7-2 and TRBJ1-6; 9 nucleotides align to TRBD1. CDR3 length equals 15 residues. The J segment lost 10 bases and the V segment lost 5 bases, leaving 9 bases of the junction unmatched. Germline V gene lookup returns CDR1 SGHTA and CDR2 FQGNSA. The CDR3 sequence: CASSPFGQGQSPLHF. The DNA for the CDR3 is TGTGCCAGCAGCCCATTCGGACAGGGGCAATCACCCCTCCACTTT.

Only a few counts were recorded for this clonotype. The chain has TRBV10-3 and TRBJ1-2; 8 positions match TRBD1. Trimming removed 6 bases from V and 2 bases from J; junction bases left unmatched: 11. The CDR3 has 16 residues. Germline CDR1 and CDR2: ENHRY and SYGVKD. CDR3 sequence (DNA): TGTGCCATCAGAACAGACCGGGACAGGCAAAACTATGGCTACACCTTC. This sequence encodes CAIRTDRDRQNYGYTF.

In its sample, this clonotype was seen a few times. The chain couples TRBV7-9 to TRBJ2-1; D is unclear. The ends were cut back, 0 bases at V and 5 bases at J, with 17 bases in the middle. Germline CDR1 and CDR2: SEHNR and FQNEAQ (reference sequence). The CDR3 totals 17 residues. The CDR3 spells CASSLAEWTRDHNEQFF. CDR3 in DNA: TGTGCCAGCAGCTTAGCCGAGTGGACCAGAGATCACAATGAGCAGTTCTTC.

This clonotype was seen a few times. J is TRBJ2-7 and V is TRBV7-9, with a possible D match to TRBD1 (6 bases). There are 16 residues in the CDR3. V lost 2 bases and J 0 bases, leaving 14 bases between the germline ends. Germline CDR1 is SEHNR and CDR2 is FQNEAQ (reference sequence). The CDR3 coding sequence is TGTGCCAGCAGCTTAATCTATGGGGACAACTCCTACGAGCAGTACTTC. Its translation: CASSLIYGDNSYEQYF.

A few counts support this clonotype. The rearrangement uses TRBV6-2 or TRBV6-3 and TRBJ2-7, with 9 bases matching TRBD2. CDR3 size: 12 residues. Germline CDR1 MNHEY, CDR2 SVGEGT. V shed 5 bases, J shed 12 bases, and the junction held 8 bases outside the gene matches. CDR3: CASSLIAGEMYF. In DNA form, the CDR3 reads TGTGCCAGCAGTCTCATAGCGGGGGAGATGTACTTC.

This chain joins TRBV20-1 and TRBJ2-3; 13 bases fit TRBD2. Germline V CDR1 and CDR2: DFQATT, SNEGSKA (reference sequence). V lost 6 bases to trimming and J lost 0 bases; unmatched junction nucleotides: 3. This CDR3 is built from 15 residues. The CDR3 spells CSAGTSGVSTDTQYF. The CDR3 nucleotides read TGCAGTGCCGGGACTAGCGGGGTGAGCACAGATACGCAGTATTTT.

The chain is built from TRBV7-8 and TRBJ1-4; D gene uncertain. Looked up from germline, CDR1 is SGHVS and CDR2 is FQNEAQ. With 0 bases removed from V and 6 bases from J, the gap between germline ends came to 14 bases. This CDR3 is built from 16 residues. The CDR3 DNA reads as TGTGCCAGCAGCTTAGCCGCGGCACCACCCCATGAAAAACTGTTTTTT. This encodes CASSLAAAPPHEKLFF.

The chain carries TRBV7-2 and TRBJ2-5, with D uncertain. Deletions cut 1 base from V and 4 bases from J, with 10 bases between. Germline V lookup: CDR1 SGHTA, CDR2 FQGNSA. This CDR3 comprises 14 residues. In DNA form, the CDR3 reads TGTGCCAGCAGCTTAGAAGGGATGGGAGAGACCCAGTACTTC. Translating gives CASSLEGMGETQYF.

This clonotype was seen more than once but under ten times. This chain joins TRBV2 and TRBJ1-1, with a possible D match to TRBD1 (6 bases). The ends were cut back, 3 bases at V and 9 bases at J, with 14 bases in the middle. Germline V gene sequence: CDR1 SNHLY, CDR2 FYNNEI. This CDR3 has 13 residues. The CDR3 protein is CASSDGRGVKAFF. For the CDR3, the DNA is TGTGCCAGCAGTGATGGCAGGGGCGTTAAAGCTTTCTTT. The full variable domain, its missing parts supplied by reference TRBV2 and TRBJ1-1, is EPEVTQTPSHQVTQMGQEVILRCVPISNHLYFYWYRQILGQKVEFLVSFYNNEISEKSEIFDDQFSVERPDGSNFTLKIRSTKLEDSAMYFCASSDGRGVKAFFGQGTRLTVV.

This clonotype was observed a few times. Germline is not matched at one junction end, which may reflect a read error. This sequence joins TRBV4-2 and TRBJ2-2; tentatively, D is TRBD2 (5 bases). Germline values: CDR1 LGHNA, CDR2 YNFKEQ. The CDR3 is 13 residues long. CDR3: CASSQVYSGERFF. CDR3 DNA sequence: TGTGCCAGCAGCCAAGTATATTCCGGGGAGCGGTTTTTT.

The rearrangement joins TRBV10-3 to TRBJ2-4; 9 positions agree with TRBD1. Matching the DNA end better, TRBJ2-7 makes the J call doubtful. Germline CDR1 and CDR2: ENHRY and SYGVKD. This CDR3 is 14 amino acids long. In DNA, the CDR3 is TGTGCCATCAGTCCCGGGACAGGGACCTACGAGCAGTACTTC. It codes for CAISPGTGTYEQYF.

This clonotype was found many times. The junction departs from germline at one end; a sequencing error may be responsible. V usage is TRBV5-6 and J usage is TRBJ2-1; 7 bases agree with TRBD1. Germline V gives CDR1 SGHDT, CDR2 YYEEEE. The CDR3 runs 15 residues. CDR3 nucleotide sequence: TGTGCCAGCAGTTTGGGGCAGGGGGTATTGAATGAGCAGTTCTTC. Protein product: CASSLGQGVLNEQFF.

The chain combines TRBV24-1 with TRBJ2-1; 9 nucleotides align to TRBD1. CDR1 is KGHDR and CDR2 is SFDVKD in the germline V gene. The CDR3 runs 15 residues. The V and J ends lost 3 bases and 7 bases, in that order; junction bases with no gene match: 6. In DNA, the CDR3 is TGTGCCACCAGTGATCTGGGACAGGGAAAGAATGAGCAGTTCTTC. Its protein product is CATSDLGQGKNEQFF.

The gene calls are TRBV27 and TRBJ1-2; D may be TRBD1 (5 bases). The CDR3 loop spans 14 amino acids. CDR1 is MNHEY, CDR2 SMNVEV, per germline (reference sequence). V shed 3 bases and J shed 6 bases, with 14 bases lying between them. CDR3 sequence: CASSFRDHRDGYTF. CDR3 DNA: TGTGCCAGCAGTTTTAGGGACCATCGGGATGGCTACACCTTC.

The chain uses TRBV5-1 and TRBJ1-2; D uncertain. The ends were cut back, 4 bases at V and 1 base at J, with 8 bases in the middle. Germline lookup yields CDR1 SGHRS and CDR2 YFSETQ. This CDR3 has 13 amino acids. This CDR3 is CASSAGFNYGYTF. The CDR3 DNA reads as TGCGCCAGCAGCGCCGGCTTTAACTATGGCTACACCTTC.

The V gene is TRBV20-1, the J gene TRBJ2-5, with D tentatively TRBD2 (6 bases). This CDR3 is built from 15 residues. V lost 0 bases and J lost 5, with 16 bases in between. The germline V gene has CDR1 DFQATT and CDR2 SNEGSKA (reference sequence). The chain's CDR3 is CSARDNSGVFETQYF. The CDR3 region has the DNA TGCAGTGCTAGAGATAACTCGGGGGTTTTTGAGACCCAGTACTTC.